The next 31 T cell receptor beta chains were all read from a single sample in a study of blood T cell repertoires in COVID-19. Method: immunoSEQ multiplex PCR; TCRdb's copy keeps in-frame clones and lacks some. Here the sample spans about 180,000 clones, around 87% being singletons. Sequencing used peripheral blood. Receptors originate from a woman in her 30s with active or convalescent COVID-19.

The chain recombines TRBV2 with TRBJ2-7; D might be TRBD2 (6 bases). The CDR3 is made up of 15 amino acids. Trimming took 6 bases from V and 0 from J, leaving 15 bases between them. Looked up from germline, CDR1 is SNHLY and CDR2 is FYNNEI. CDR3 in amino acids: CASRGGGVSSYEQYF. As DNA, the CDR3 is TGTGCCAGCAGGGGGGGAGGAGTAAGCTCCTACGAGCAGTACTTC.

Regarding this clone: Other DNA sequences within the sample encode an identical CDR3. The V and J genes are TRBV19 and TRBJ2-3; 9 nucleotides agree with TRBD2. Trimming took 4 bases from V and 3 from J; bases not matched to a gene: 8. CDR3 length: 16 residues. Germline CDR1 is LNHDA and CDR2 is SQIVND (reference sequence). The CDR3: CASSRGSGRATDTQYF. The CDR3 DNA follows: TGTGCCAGTAGTAGGGGTAGCGGGAGAGCTACAGATACGCAGTATTTT.

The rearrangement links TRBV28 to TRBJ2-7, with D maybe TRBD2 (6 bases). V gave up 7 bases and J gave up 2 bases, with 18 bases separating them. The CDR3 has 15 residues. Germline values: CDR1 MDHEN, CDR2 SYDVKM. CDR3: CASTPRSGPTYEQYF. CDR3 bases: TGTGCCAGCACACCCCGGAGCGGGCCCACCTACGAGCAGTACTTC.

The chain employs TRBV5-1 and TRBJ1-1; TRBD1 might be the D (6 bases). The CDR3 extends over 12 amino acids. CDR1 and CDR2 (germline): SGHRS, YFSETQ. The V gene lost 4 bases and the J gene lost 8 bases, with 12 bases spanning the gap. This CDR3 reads CASSATGTEAFF. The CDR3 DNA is TGCGCCAGCAGCGCGACAGGAACGGAAGCTTTCTTT.

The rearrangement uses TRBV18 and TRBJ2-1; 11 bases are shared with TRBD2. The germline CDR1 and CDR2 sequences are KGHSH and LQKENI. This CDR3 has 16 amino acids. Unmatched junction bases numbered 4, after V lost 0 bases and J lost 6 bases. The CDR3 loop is CASSPPGSGRVNEQFF. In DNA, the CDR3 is TGTGCCAGCTCACCACCAGGTAGCGGGAGGGTCAATGAGCAGTTCTTC.

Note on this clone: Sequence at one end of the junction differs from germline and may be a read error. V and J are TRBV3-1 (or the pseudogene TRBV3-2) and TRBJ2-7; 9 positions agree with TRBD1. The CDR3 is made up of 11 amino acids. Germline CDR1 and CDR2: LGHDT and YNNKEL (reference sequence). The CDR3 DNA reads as TGTGCCAGCAGCAGAGGACAGGGGTTAAACTTC. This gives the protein CASSRGQGLNF.

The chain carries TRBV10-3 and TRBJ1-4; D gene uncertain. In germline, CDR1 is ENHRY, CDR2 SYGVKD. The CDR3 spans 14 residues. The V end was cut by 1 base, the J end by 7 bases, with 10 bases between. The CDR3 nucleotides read TGTGCCATCAGTGAGTTTGAGGGATTTGAAAAACTGTTTTTT. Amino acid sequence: CAISEFEGFEKLFF.

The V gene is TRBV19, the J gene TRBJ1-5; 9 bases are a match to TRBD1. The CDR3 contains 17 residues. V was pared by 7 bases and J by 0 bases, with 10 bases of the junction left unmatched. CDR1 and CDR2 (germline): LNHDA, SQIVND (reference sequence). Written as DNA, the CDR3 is TGTGCCAGTACTGACCTGGGACAGGGTCTTAGCAATCAGCCCCAGCATTTT. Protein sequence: CASTDLGQGLSNQPQHF.

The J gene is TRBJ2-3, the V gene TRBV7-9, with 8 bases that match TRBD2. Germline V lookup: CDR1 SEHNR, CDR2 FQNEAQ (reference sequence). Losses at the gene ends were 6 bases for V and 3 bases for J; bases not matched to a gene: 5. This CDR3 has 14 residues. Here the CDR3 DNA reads TGTGCCAGCAGGATGGCTAGCGGGACAGATACGCAGTATTTT. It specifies CASRMASGTDTQYF.

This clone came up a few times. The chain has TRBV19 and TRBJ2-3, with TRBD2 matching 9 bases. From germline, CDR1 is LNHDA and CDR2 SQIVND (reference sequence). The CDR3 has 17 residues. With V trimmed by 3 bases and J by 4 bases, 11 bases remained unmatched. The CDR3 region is CASSIKGVSGRADTQYF. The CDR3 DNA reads TGTGCCAGTAGTATTAAGGGGGTTAGCGGGAGAGCAGATACGCAGTATTTT.

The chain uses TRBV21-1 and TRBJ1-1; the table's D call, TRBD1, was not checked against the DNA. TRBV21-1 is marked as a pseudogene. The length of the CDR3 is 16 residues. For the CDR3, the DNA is TGTGCCAGCAGCAAAGACCCAGGGGGCTCCAACACTGAAGCTTTCTTT. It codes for CASSKDPGGSNTEAFF.

Written as DNA, the CDR3 is TGCACCAGCAGCCAAGATCCCATACCCAGGACTAGCGGGGGAGACCTCAGCACCGGGGAGCTGTTTTTT. It codes for CTSSQDPIPRTSGGDLSTGELFF. The chain has TRBV1 and TRBJ2-2; the table names TRBD2, a call not compared with the DNA. TRBV1 is a listed pseudogene. This CDR3 comprises 23 residues.

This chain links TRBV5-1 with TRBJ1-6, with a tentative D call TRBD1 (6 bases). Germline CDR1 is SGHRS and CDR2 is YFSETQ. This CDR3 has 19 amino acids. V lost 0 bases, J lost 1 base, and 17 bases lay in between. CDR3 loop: CASSLAYVGGRSYNSPLHF. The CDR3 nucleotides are TGCGCCAGCAGCTTGGCCTACGTAGGGGGTAGGTCCTATAATTCACCCCTCCACTTT.

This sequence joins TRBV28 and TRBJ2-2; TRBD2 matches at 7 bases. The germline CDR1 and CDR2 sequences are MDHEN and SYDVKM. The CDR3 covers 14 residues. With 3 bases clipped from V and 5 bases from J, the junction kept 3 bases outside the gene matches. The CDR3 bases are TGTGCCAGCAGTTTCTTCGGGGGGACCGGGGAGCTGTTTTTT. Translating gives CASSFFGGTGELFF.

CDR3 DNA sequence: TGCGCCAGCAGCCAAGGCGGCAGGGGGGCGTACAATCAGCCCCAGCATTTT. It yields the protein CASSQGGRGAYNQPQHF. The chain uses TRBV4-1 and TRBJ1-5; 7 bases fit TRBD1. V trimming: 1 base; J trimming: 3 bases; junction bases outside the gene matches: 9. Germline CDR1 reads MGHRA; CDR2 reads YSYEKL. This CDR3 is built from 17 residues.

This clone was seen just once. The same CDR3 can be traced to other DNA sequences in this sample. The DNA for the CDR3 is TGTGCCAGCAGCTTCCTTGGGGGGGCGGGTGAGCAGTTCTTC. It encodes CASSFLGGAGEQFF. The genes are TRBV11-3 and TRBJ2-1, with TRBD2 as a possible D gene (7 bases). CDR1 SGHNT and CDR2 YENEEA come from the germline V gene. The CDR3 contains 14 residues. Trimming took off 3 bases at V and 9 bases at J, with 15 bases between the two ends.

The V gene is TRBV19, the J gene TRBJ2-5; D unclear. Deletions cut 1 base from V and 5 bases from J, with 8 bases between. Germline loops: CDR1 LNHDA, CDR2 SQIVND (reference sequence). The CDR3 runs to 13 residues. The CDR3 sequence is CASSIVQFETQYF. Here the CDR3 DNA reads TGTGCCAGTAGTATAGTCCAGTTTGAGACCCAGTACTTC.

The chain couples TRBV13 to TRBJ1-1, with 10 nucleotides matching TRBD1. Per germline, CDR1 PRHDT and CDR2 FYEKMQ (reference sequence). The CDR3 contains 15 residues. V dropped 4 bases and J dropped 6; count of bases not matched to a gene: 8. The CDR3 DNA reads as TGTGCCAGCAGCTCTGTGGACAGGGGGAGCGCTGAAGCTTTCTTT. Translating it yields CASSSVDRGSAEAFF. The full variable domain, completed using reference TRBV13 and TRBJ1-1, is AAGVIQSPRHLIKEKRETATLKCYPIPRHDTVYWYQQGPGQDPQFLISFYEKMQSDKGSIPDRFSAQQFSDYHSELNMSSLELGDSALYFCASSSVDRGSAEAFFGQGTRLTVV.

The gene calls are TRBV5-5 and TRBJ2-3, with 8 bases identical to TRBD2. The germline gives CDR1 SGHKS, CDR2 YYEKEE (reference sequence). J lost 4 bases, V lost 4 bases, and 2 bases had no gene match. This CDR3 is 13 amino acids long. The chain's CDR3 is CASSRGGADTQYF. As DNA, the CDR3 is TGTGCCAGCAGCCGGGGGGGCGCAGATACGCAGTATTTT.

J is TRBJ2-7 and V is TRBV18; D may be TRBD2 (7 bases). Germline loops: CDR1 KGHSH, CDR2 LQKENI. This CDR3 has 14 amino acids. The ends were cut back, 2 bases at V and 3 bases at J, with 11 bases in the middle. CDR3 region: CASSPWGGGYEQYF. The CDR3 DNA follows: TGTGCCAGCTCACCATGGGGAGGGGGCTACGAGCAGTACTTC.

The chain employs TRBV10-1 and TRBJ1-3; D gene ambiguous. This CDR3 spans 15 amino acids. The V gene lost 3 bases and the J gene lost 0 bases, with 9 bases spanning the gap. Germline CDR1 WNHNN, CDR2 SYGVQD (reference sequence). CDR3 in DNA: TGCGCCAGCAGTGACCCGAGGGCCTCTGGAAACACCATATATTTT. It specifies CASSDPRASGNTIYF.

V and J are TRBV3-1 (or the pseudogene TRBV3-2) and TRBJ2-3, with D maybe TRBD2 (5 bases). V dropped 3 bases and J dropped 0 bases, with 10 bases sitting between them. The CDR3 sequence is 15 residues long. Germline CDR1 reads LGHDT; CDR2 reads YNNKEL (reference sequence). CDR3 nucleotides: TGTGCCAGCAGCCACACAAGCGGCAGCACAGATACGCAGTATTTT. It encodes CASSHTSGSTDTQYF.

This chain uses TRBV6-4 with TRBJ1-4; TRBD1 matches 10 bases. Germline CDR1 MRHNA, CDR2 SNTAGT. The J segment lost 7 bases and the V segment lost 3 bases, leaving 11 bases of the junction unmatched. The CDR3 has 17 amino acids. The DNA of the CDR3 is TGTGCCAGCAGTGAGAAACCAGCCGGGACAGGGGCTGAAAAACTGTTTTTT. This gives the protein CASSEKPAGTGAEKLFF.

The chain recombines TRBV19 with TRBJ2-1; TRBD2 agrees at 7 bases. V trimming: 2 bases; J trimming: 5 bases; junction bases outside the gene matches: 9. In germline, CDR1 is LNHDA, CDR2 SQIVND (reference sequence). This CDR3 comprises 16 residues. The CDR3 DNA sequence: TGTGCCAGTAGTATATATTCTGGCGGGGGTAACAATGAGCAGTTCTTC. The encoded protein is CASSIYSGGGNNEQFF.

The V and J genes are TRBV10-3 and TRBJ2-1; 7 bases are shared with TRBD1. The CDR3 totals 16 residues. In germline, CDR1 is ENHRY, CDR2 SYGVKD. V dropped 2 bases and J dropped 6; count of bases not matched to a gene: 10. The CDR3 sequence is CAISEPDRANLNEQFF. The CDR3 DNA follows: TGTGCCATCAGTGAGCCCGACAGGGCGAACCTCAATGAGCAGTTCTTC.

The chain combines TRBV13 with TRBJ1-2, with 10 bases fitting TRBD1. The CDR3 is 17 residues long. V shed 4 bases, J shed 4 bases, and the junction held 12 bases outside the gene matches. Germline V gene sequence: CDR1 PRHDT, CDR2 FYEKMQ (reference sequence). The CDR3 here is CASSSGQGSKIGYGYTF. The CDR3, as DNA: TGTGCCAGCAGCTCGGGACAGGGGAGCAAAATAGGCTATGGCTACACCTTC.

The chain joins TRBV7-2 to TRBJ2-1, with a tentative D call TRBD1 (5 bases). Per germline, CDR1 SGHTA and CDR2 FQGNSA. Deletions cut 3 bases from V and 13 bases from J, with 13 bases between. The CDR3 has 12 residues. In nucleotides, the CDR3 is TGTGCCAGCAGCTTTACAGGATTGCATCAGTTCTTC. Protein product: CASSFTGLHQFF.

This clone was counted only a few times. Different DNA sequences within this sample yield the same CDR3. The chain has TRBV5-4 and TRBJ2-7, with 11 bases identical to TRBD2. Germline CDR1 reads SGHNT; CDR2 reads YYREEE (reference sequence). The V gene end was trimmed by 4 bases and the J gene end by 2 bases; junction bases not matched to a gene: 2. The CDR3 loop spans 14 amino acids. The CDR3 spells CASSLAGGPYEQYF. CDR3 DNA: TGTGCCAGCAGCCTAGCGGGAGGCCCCTACGAGCAGTACTTC. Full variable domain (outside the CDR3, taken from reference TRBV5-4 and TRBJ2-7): ETGVTQSPTHLIKTRGQQVTLRCSSQSGHNTVSWYQQALGQGPQFIFQYYREEENGRGNFPPRFSGLQFPNYSSELNVNALELDDSALYLCASSLAGGPYEQYFGPGTRLTVT.

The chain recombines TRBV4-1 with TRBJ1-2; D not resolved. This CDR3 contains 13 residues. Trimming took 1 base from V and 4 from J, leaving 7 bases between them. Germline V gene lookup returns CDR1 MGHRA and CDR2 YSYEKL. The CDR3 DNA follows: TGCGCCAGCAGCCAAGCCTTAGCCTATGGCTACACCTTC. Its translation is CASSQALAYGYTF.

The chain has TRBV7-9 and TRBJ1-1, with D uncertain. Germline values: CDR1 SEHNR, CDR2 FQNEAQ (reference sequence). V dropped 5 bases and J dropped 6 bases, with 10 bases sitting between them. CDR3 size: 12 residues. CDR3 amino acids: CASSQNIAEAFF. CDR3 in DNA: TGTGCCAGCAGCCAAAACATTGCTGAAGCTTTCTTT.

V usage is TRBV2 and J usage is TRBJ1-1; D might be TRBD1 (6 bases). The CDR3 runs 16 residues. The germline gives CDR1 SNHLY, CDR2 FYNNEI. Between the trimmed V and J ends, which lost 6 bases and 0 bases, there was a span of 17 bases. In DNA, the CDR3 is TGTGCCAGCAGGAAGACAGGTGATGGCATGAACACTGAAGCTTTCTTT. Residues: CASRKTGDGMNTEAFF.